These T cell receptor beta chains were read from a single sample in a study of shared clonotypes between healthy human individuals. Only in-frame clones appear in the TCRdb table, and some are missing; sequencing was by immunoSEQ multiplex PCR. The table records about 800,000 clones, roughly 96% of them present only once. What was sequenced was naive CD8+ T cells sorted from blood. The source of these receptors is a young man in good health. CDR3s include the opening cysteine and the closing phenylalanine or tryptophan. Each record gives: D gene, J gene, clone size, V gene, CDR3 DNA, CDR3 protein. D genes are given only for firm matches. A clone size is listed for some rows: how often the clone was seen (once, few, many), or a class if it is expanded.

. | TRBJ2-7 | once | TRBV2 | TGTGCCAGCAGTGAATCAATAGGGGCGTACGAGCAGTACTTC | CASSESIGAYEQYF
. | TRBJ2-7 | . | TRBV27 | TGTGCCAGCAGTTCAACTCCCGATAGCAGGGGCGAGCAGTACTTC | CASSSTPDSRGEQYF
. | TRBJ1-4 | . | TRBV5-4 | TGTGCCAGCAGCTTAGCAGGGACGGGTAATGAAAAACTGTTTTTT | CASSLAGTGNEKLFF
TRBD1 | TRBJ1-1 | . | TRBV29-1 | TGCAGCGTTTGGGACAGGGAAAACACTGAAGCTTTCTTT | CSVWDRENTEAFF
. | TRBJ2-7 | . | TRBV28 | TGTGCCAGCAGTTCGGGCAGTGAGCAGTACTTC | CASSSGSEQYF
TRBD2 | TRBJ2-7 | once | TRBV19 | TGTGCCAGTAGTATAGGTAGCGGGGCAACCTACGAGCAGTACTTC | CASSIGSGATYEQYF
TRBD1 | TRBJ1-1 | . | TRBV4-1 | TGCGCCAGCAGCCGAGAGACAGGGGGCAACACTGAAGCTTTCTTT | CASSRETGGNTEAFF
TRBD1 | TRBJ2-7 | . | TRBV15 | TGTGCCACCAGCAAAGGGACAGGGCTGAGATACGAGCAGTACTTC | CATSKGTGLRYEQYF
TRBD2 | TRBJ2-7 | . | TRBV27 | TGTGCCAGCAGTACCCGGGATAGCGGGACATACGAGCAGTACTTC | CASSTRDSGTYEQYF
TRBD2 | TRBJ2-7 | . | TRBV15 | TGTGCCACCAGCAGGACTACAGCGGGACGCTCGGGGGAGCAGTACTTC | CATSRTTAGRSGEQYF
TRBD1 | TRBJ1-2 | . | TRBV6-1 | TGTGCCAGTACCCTCTTTACCGGGACAGGCTATGGCTACACCTTC | CASTLFTGTGYGYTF
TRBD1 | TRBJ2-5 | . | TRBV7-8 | TGTGCCAGCAGCTCCGGGACAGGGAGAGAGACCCAGTACTTC | CASSSGTGRETQYF
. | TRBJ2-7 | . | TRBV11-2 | TGTGCCAGCAGCTTTCGGCTCCTCTCCTACGAGCAGTACTTC | CASSFRLLSYEQYF
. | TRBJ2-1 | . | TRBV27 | TGTGCCAGCAGTCCATACCGGAGGGTGGACAATGAGCAGTTCTTC | CASSPYRRVDNEQFF
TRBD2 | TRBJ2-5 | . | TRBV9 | TGTGCCAGCAGCTCCAGGGTAGCGGGAGGGCCCCGCGAGACCCAGTACTTC | CASSSRVAGGPRETQYF
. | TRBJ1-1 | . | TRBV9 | TGTGCCAGCAGTCAAGGTGCCATGAACACTGAAGCTTTCTTT | CASSQGAMNTEAFF
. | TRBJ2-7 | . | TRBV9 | TGTGCCAGCAGCGTAGTTCCTAGCGAGACCTACGAGCAGTACTTC | CASSVVPSETYEQYF